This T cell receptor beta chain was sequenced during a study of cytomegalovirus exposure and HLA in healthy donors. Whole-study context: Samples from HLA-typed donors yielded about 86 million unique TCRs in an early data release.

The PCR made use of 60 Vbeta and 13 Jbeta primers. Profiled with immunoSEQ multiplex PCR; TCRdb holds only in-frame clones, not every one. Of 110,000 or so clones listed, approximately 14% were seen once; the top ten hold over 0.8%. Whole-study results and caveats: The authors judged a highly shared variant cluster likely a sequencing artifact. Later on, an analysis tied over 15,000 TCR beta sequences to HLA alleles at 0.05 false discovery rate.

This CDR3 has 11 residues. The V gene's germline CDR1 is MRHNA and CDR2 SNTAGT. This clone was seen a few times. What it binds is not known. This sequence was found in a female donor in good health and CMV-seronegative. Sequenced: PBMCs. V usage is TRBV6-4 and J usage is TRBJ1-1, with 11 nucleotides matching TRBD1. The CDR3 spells CGGDRGTEAFF. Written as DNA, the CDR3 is TGTGGCGGGGACAGGGGGACTGAAGCTTTCTTT.